The next 6 T cell receptor beta chains were all read from a single sample in a study of vaccination and CD4 T cells after COVID-19. The Oncomine TCR Beta short-read assay was applied to DNA of cultured CD4+ T cells. Using its own MiXCR run on the PCR reads, TCRdb lists one record per CDR3 protein. The table lists fewer than 15,000 distinct CDR3 sequences, under 55% of them singletons. Treatment in this sample: approximately nine-day PBMC culture with coronavirus spike peptide pools or control peptides (ViraFEST assay). For these TCRs, the target antigens are not known. This specimen was CD4+ T cells from blood, cultured in vitro, taken after SARS-CoV-2 vaccination. The receptors derive from a human donor who had recovered from COVID-19.

The chain joins TRBV20-1 to TRBJ2-7, with D possibly TRBD2 on 6 matching bases. This CDR3 region has 17 residues. Trimming stripped 3 bases from V and 4 bases from J, with 25 bases between. Germline CDR1 and CDR2: DFQATT and SNEGSKA (reference sequence). The CDR3 DNA follows: TGCAGTGCTAGTTCCGGGAGCTTGCGGAGGGTTGCTTACGAGCAGTACTTC. This sequence encodes CSASSGSLRRVAYEQYF.

This rearrangement joins TRBV10-3 to TRBJ2-5; a possible D gene is TRBD1 (6 bases). Germline CDR1 and CDR2: ENHRY and SYGVKD. Trimming shortened V by 0 bases and J by 4 bases, and 6 bases separated the two germline ends. The CDR3 contains 13 residues. This CDR3 is CAISESQGETQYF. The CDR3 DNA reads TGTGCCATCAGTGAGTCACAGGGAGAGACCCAGTACTTC.

This clonotype occurred once. The CDR3 sequence: CASSLDIPSGANVLTF. For the CDR3, the DNA is TGTGCCAGCAGCTTAGACATCCCCTCTGGGGCCAACGTCCTGACTTTC. The V gene is TRBV7-2, the J gene TRBJ2-6, with no clear D. The CDR3 covers 16 residues. Trimming shortened V by 1 base and J by 0 bases, and 7 bases separated the two germline ends. Germline CDR1 is SGHTA and CDR2 is FQGNSA.

The table lists this clonotype with a few counts. The chain is built from TRBV6-2 or TRBV6-3 and TRBJ2-3, with D maybe TRBD2 (5 bases). Deletions cut 0 bases from V and 5 bases from J, with 9 bases between. This CDR3 contains 14 residues. The V gene's germline CDR1 is MNHEY and CDR2 SVGEGT. The CDR3 sequence is CASSYSSEGDTQYF. The CDR3 coding sequence is TGTGCCAGCAGTTACTCGAGTGAGGGAGATACGCAGTATTTT.

This clonotype was recorded once. This sequence joins TRBV18 and TRBJ2-1; 11 bases fit TRBD2. Unmatched junction bases numbered 3, after V lost 2 bases and J lost 3 bases. The CDR3 is made up of 16 amino acids. Germline values: CDR1 KGHSH, CDR2 LQKENI. The CDR3 bases are TGTGCCAGCTCACCAGGGACTAGCGGCAGCTACAATGAGCAGTTCTTC. This sequence encodes CASSPGTSGSYNEQFF. Supplemented by reference TRBV18 and TRBJ2-1, the full variable domain reads NAGVMQNPRHLVRRRGQEARLRCSPMKGHSHVYWYRQLPEEGLKFMVYLQKENIIDESGMPKERFSAEFPKEGPSILRIQQVVRGDSAAYFCASSPGTSGSYNEQFFGPGTRLTVL.

The V gene is TRBV28, the J gene TRBJ1-5; tentatively, D is TRBD1 (5 bases). In germline, CDR1 is MDHEN, CDR2 SYDVKM. Trimming took 3 bases from V and 2 from J, leaving 11 bases between them. The CDR3 loop spans 15 amino acids. For the CDR3, the DNA is TGTGCCAGCAGTTTTGGGGGGGGGGGCAATCAGCCCCAGCATTTT. Translating gives CASSFGGGGNQPQHF.